The source of this T cell receptor (beta chain) is a study of CD8+ T cells in alopecia areata. For the study at large: Twice a day, 5 to 10 mg of oral tofacitinib was administered to treated patients.

Germline V gives CDR1 GTSNPN, CDR2 SVGIG (reference sequence). V was clipped by 3 bases and J by 12 bases, with 18 bases between them. CDR3 size: 13 residues. Sequencing used cDNA as its template, made by extracting RNA and reverse transcribing it. The protocol was immunoSEQ multiplex PCR, while the TCRdb copy is restricted to in-frame clones and leaves out a portion. The profile covers more than 110,000 clones, with 58% appearing a single time and around 6% taken by the ten largest. Researchers gathered lesional scalp punch biopsies and peripheral blood from patients with alopecia areata. This clone was counted between two and nine times.

The TCR comes from a human donor with alopecia areata. This chain joins TRBV30 and TRBJ2-1; the D call may be TRBD1 or TRBD2 (5 bases each). The specimen was CD4+ T cells sorted from blood, collected at week 0. The DNA of the CDR3 is TGTGCCTGGAGCAACCTCTTCCGGGGCGTGCAGTTCTTC. Amino acids: CAWSNLFRGVQFF. The full variable domain, completed using reference TRBV30 and TRBJ2-1, is SQTIHQWPATLVQPVGSPLSLECTVEGTSNPNLYWYRQAAGRGLQLLFYSVGIGQISSEVPQNLSASRPQDRQFILSSKKLLLSDSGFYLCAWSNLFRGVQFFGPGTRLTVL.